A single sample gave rise to the 4 T cell receptor beta chains below, sequenced in a study of cytomegalovirus exposure and HLA in healthy donors (dated 2017 in TCRdb). The protocol used for the library was the immunoSEQ multiplex PCR assay. For the multiplex PCR, a mixture combining 60 forward primers for TCR Vbeta segments and 13 reverse primers for TCR Jbeta segments was used. Held by TCRdb, this immuneACCESS table contains in-frame sequences only and omits some clones. Under half of the omission traces to an unresolved V gene where checked; the cause of the rest is unknown. In all, the sample holds roughly 180,000 clones, and roughly 80% of those were seen once. Together, the top ten hold approximately 2.3% of the sample. Sequenced: PBMCs. The receptors shown here come from a male donor in good health and CMV-seronegative.

V gene TRBV5-6 combines with J gene TRBJ1-5; D is undetermined. Trimming left V 3 bases short and J 5 bases short, with 15 bases between. The CDR3 extends over 15 amino acids. Germline V CDR1 and CDR2: SGHDT, YYEEEE. For the CDR3, the DNA is TGTGCCAGCAGCTCCGGAGGGTACCGGGATCAGCCCCAGCATTTT. This sequence encodes CASSSGGYRDQPQHF.

This clone was seen only once. The V and J genes are TRBV6-5 and TRBJ1-6; D may be TRBD1 (6 bases). Germline V gene data show CDR1 as MNHEY and CDR2 as SVGAGI. The CDR3 consists of 15 residues. V was pared by 0 bases and J by 7 bases, with 10 bases between. The CDR3 reads CASSYSRQVNSPLHF. The CDR3 DNA sequence: TGTGCCAGCAGTTACTCCCGACAGGTCAATTCACCCCTCCACTTT.

The V call is TRBV7-2, the J call TRBJ2-2; 9 bases line up with TRBD2. From germline, CDR1 is SGHTA and CDR2 FQGNSA. With 1 base clipped from V and 0 bases from J, the junction kept 6 bases outside the gene matches. The CDR3 contains 18 residues. Here the CDR3 reads CASSLVARLAANTGELFF. CDR3 DNA: TGTGCCAGCAGCTTAGTCGCGAGACTAGCGGCGAACACCGGGGAGCTGTTTTTT.

This clone was counted only a few times. The gene calls are TRBV4-1 and TRBJ2-2; D may be TRBD2 (6 bases). V was pared by 1 base and J by 2 bases, with 11 bases between. Germline CDR1 MGHRA, CDR2 YSYEKL. The CDR3 is 16 residues long. CDR3 nucleotide sequence: TGCGCCAGCAGCCAAGTATTGGAGGGTAACACCGGGGAGCTGTTTTTT. Residues: CASSQVLEGNTGELFF.